This T cell receptor beta chain emerged from a study of T cell changes during pregnancy in multiple sclerosis. Libraries were prepared by immunoSEQ multiplex PCR; TCRdb keeps only in-frame clonotypes and omits some of them. The sample carries 90,000 to 120,000 clones, 85% to 95% recorded once. Trimming at V came to 6 bases and at J to 4 bases, leaving 8 bases not matched to a gene. Per the germline V gene, CDR1 is LNHDA and CDR2 is SQIVND (reference sequence). This CDR3 is 15 amino acids long. This TCR came from a female donor in good health, enrolled as a control in a pregnancy study. The genes are TRBV19 and TRBJ2-3, with 9 nucleotides matching TRBD1. The sequenced sample was peripheral blood, obtained in the third trimester of pregnancy. For the CDR3, the DNA is TGTGCCAGTAGAAGACAGGGGGGGCCCGCAGATACGCAGTATTTT. It is translated as CASRRQGGPADTQYF.